The clone carrying this T cell receptor (beta chain) was recorded only once. The antigen remains unidentified. This record belongs to a study of cytotoxic CD8 clonotypes in ibrutinib-treated CLL. TCR beta libraries used about 1.9 micrograms of DNA from cryopreserved PBMCs. This CDR3 region has 14 residues. CDR1 is SQVTM, CDR2 ANQGSEA, per germline. V lost 8 bases to trimming and J lost 1 base, with 16 bases between them. Only in-frame clones appear in the TCRdb table, and some are missing; sequencing was by immunoSEQ multiplex PCR. Here the sample spans some 310,000 clones, 70% to 80% being singletons. Study conclusions and caveats: Sustained-remission and progressing patients diverged in sampling times. Public clonotypes were uncommon and contracted or stayed stable on treatment.

The specimen comprised PBMCs, sampled before ibrutinib treatment. The origin of this receptor is a human donor with chronic lymphocytic leukemia. The chain carries TRBV29-1 and TRBJ2-3; possibly TRBD2 for D (5 bases). This chain's CDR3 is CSFRRGSGTDTQYF. In nucleotides, the CDR3 is TGCAGCTTCCGGCGAGGGAGTGGCACAGATACGCAGTATTTT.